The 6 T cell receptor beta chains presented below share a single source sample, sequenced in a study of T cells in Graves' hyperthyroidism and ophthalmopathy. Amplification of TCR beta CDR3 regions was performed using RNA transcripts as template. HTBI primers were employed in a first-round RT-PCR of the TCR CDR3. TCRdb independently ran MiXCR on the multiplex PCR reads; one entry per CDR3 protein. The profile covers a few hundred thousand distinct CDR3 sequences, with about 43% appearing a single time and under 20% taken by the ten largest. The sequenced sample consisted of peripheral blood or thyroid tissue (not recorded which). The source is an adult woman with Graves' disease, either hyperthyroidism or ophthalmopathy (not recorded which).

This clonotype came up a few times. The J gene is TRBJ2-1, the V gene TRBV2; D gene uncertain. V lost 5 bases and J 1 base, leaving 9 bases between the germline ends. The length of the CDR3 is 14 residues. Germline V CDR1 and CDR2: SNHLY, FYNNEI. This CDR3 is CASSQTPSYNEQFF. CDR3 coding DNA: TGTGCCAGCAGTCAAACACCTTCCTACAATGAGCAGTTCTTC.

This clonotype turned up a few times. Since the CDR3 does not end with the conserved phenylalanine or tryptophan, this likely comes from a read error. No DNA is shown, since the ends of the CDR3 on it are uncertain; the CDR3 is the one TCRdb lists. The rearrangement joins TRBV7-2 to TRBJ2-7; the D call in the table, TRBD2, was not verified against the DNA. From its first to its last residue, the CDR3 has 10 amino acids. CDR1 and CDR2 (germline): SGHTA, FQGNSA. The CDR3 loop is CASSFRWERE.

This clonotype was recorded once. The genes are TRBV15 and TRBJ1-5; perhaps TRBD1 as D (5 bases). The CDR3 has 15 residues. Looked up from germline, CDR1 is LNHNV and CDR2 is YYDKDF (reference sequence). The ends were cut back, 4 bases at V and 2 bases at J, with 12 bases in the middle. CDR3 in DNA: TGTGCCACCAGCACTGCAGGGTGTTGCAATCAGCCCCAGCATTTT. Translation gives CATSTAGCCNQPQHF.

Many counts were recorded for this clonotype. The chain carries TRBV10-3 and TRBJ1-3; possible D gene TRBD1, 5 bases. CDR3 size: 14 residues. V was pared by 6 bases and J by 4 bases, with 13 bases between. Germline V gives CDR1 ENHRY, CDR2 SYGVKD. CDR3 DNA: TGTGCCATCAGGCGGGACTATAAAGGAAACACCATATATTTT. Protein product: CAIRRDYKGNTIYF.

V and J are TRBV20-1 and TRBJ2-2, with D hard to call. Germline V gene sequence: CDR1 DFQATT, CDR2 SNEGSKA (reference sequence). This CDR3 has 14 residues. Trimming left V 1 base short and J 2 bases short, with 8 bases between. CDR3 nucleotides: TGCAGTGCTAGAGTGGCCACCAACACCGGGGAGCTGTTTTTT. This sequence encodes CSARVATNTGELFF.

This clonotype appeared many times. This chain joins TRBV20-1 and TRBJ1-1; maybe TRBD1 (6 bases). The length of the CDR3 is 11 residues. V was clipped by 2 bases and J by 9 bases, with 10 bases between them. Germline CDR1 reads DFQATT; CDR2 reads SNEGSKA (reference sequence). CDR3 loop: CSARRQDKAFF. The DNA for the CDR3 is TGCAGTGCTAGACGACAGGACAAAGCTTTCTTT.